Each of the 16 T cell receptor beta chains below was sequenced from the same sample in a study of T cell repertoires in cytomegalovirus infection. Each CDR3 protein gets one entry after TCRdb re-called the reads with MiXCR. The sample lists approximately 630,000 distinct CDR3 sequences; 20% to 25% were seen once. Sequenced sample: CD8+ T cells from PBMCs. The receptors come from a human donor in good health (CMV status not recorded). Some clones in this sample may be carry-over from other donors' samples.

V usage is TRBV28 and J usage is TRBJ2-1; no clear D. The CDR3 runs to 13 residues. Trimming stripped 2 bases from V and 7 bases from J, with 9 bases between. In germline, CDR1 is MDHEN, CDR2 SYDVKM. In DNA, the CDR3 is TGTGCCAGCAGTTTACCCGTGGGTAATGAGCAGTTCTTC. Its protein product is CASSLPVGNEQFF.

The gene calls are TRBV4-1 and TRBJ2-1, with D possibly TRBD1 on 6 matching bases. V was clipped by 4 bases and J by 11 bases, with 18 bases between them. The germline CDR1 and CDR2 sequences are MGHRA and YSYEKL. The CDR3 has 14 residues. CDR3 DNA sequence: TGCGCCAGCAGCCTAACATTGGGACAACCTAAGCAGTTCTTC. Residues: CASSLTLGQPKQFF.

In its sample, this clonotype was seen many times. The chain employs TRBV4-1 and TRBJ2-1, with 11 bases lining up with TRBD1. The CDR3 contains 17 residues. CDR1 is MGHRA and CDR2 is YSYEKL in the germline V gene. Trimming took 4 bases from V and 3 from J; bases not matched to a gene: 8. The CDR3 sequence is CASSLMAGTGGYNEQFF. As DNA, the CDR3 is TGCGCCAGCAGCCTCATGGCCGGGACAGGGGGCTACAATGAGCAGTTCTTC.

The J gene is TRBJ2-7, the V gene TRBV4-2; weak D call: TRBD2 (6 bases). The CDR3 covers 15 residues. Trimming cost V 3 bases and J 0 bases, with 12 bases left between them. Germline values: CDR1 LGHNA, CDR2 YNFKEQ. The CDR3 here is CASSQEGAFSYEQYF. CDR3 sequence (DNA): TGTGCCAGCAGCCAGGAGGGCGCTTTCTCCTACGAGCAGTACTTC.

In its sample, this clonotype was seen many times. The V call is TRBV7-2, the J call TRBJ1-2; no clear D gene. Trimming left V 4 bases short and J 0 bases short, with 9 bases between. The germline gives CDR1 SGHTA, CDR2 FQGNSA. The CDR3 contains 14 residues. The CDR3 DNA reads TGTGCCAGCAGCTCGTTAGGCCCTAACTATGGCTACACCTTC. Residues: CASSSLGPNYGYTF.

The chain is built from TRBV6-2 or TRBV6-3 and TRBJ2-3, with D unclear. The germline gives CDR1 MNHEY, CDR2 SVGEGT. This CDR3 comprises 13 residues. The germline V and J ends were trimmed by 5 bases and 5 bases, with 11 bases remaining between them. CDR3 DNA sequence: TGTGCCAGCAGTCGTAGGGTCCAAGATACGCAGTATTTT. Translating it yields CASSRRVQDTQYF.

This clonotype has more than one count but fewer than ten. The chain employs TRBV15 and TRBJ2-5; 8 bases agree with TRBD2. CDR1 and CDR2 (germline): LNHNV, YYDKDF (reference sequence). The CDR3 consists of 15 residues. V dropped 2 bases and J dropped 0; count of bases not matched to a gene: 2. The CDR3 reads CATSRRGGNQETQYF. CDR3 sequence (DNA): TGTGCCACCAGCAGACGCGGGGGGAACCAAGAGACCCAGTACTTC.

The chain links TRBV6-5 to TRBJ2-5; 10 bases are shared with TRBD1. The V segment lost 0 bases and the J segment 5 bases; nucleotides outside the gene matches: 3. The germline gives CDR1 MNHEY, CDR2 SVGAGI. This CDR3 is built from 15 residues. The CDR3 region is CASSYSDRGRETQYF. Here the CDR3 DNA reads TGTGCCAGCAGTTACTCCGACAGGGGGCGGGAGACCCAGTACTTC.

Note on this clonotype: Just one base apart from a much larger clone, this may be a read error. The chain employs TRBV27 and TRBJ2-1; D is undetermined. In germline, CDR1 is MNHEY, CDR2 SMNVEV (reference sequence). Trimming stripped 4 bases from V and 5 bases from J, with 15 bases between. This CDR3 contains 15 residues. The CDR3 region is CASSYKSTSHNEQFF. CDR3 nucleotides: TGTGCCAGCAGTTACAAATCGACCAGCCACAATGAGCAGTTCTTC.

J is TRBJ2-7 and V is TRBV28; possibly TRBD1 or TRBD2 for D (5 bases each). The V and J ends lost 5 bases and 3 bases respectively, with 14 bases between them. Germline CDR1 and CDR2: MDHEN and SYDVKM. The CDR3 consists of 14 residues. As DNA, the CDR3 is TGTGCCAGCAGTACCCACCGGGACGGCTACGAGCAGTACGTC. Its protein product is CASSTHRDGYEQYV.

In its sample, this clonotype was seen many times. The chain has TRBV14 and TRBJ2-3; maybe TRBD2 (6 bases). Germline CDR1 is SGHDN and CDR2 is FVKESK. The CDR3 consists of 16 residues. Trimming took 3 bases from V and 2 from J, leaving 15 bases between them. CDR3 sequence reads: CASSQLLGGPTDTQYF. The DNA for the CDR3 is TGTGCCAGCAGCCAGCTTCTGGGGGGACCCACAGATACGCAGTATTTT.

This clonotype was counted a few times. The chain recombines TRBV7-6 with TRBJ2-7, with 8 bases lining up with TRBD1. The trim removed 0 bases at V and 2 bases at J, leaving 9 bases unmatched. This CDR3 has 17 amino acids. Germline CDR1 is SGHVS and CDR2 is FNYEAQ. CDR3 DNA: TGTGCCAGCAGCTTAGCTCGGACAGGGCCGAGACCCTACGAGCAGTACTTC. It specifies CASSLARTGPRPYEQYF.

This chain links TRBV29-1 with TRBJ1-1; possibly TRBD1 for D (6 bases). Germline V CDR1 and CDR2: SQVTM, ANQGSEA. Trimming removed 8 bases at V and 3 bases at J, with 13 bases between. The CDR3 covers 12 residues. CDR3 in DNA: TGCAGCACACTCCCAGGGGACACTGAAGCTTTCTTT. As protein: CSTLPGDTEAFF. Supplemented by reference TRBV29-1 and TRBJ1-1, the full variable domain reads SAVISQKPSRDICQRGTSLTIQCQVDSQVTMMFWYRQQPGQSLTLIATANQGSEATYESGFVIDKFPISRPNLTFSTLTVSNMSPEDSSIYLCSTLPGDTEAFFGQGTRLTVV.

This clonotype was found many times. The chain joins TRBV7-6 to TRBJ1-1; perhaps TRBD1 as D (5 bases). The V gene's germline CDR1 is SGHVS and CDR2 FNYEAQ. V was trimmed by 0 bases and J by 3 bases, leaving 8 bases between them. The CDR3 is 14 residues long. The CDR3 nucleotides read TGTGCCAGCAGCTTAGCGGGGGTAGACACTGAAGCTTTCTTT. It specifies CASSLAGVDTEAFF.

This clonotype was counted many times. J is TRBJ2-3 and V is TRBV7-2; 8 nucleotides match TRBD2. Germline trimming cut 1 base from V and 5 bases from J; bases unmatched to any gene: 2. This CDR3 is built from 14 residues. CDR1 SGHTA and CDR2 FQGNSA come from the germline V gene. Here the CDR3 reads CASSLGAGEDTQYF. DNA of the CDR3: TGTGCCAGCAGCTTAGGAGCGGGGGAAGATACGCAGTATTTT.

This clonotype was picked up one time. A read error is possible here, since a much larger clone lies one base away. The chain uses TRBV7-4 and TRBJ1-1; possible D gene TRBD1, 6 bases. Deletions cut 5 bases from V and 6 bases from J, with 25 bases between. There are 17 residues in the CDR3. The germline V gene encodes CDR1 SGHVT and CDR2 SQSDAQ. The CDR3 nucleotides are TGTGCCAGCAGCCGTTTCCCTCACAGGGCCCTCGAGTCTGAAGCTTTCTTT. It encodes CASSRFPHRALESEAFF.